This T cell receptor beta chain was obtained from a study of blood T cell repertoires in COVID-19. The wider study: From T cells, B-cell-depleted T cells, or PBMCs came the material, which was cDNA or gDNA.

CDR3 length equals 15 residues. Trimming took off 2 bases at V and 6 bases at J, with 16 bases between the two ends. Germline V gene lookup returns CDR1 KGHSH and CDR2 LQKENI. Authors' methods: Researchers report that nucleated cell counts were estimated from reference gene primer amplification. TCRdb's copy holds only in-frame clones and misses some; the assay was immunoSEQ multiplex PCR. That table supplies the V and J calls and clone size; D and trimming were determined from the DNA. The sample shows 200,000 to 300,000 clones, 83% of them seen only once. The specimen was PBMCs or T cells enriched from blood (not recorded which). This receptor was taken from a woman in her thirties or forties who had been exposed to COVID-19. The chain uses TRBV18 and TRBJ1-1, with a weak D call TRBD1 (5 bases). The CDR3 reads CASSPSTGWGAEAFF. The CDR3 coding sequence is TGTGCCAGCTCACCAAGCACAGGATGGGGTGCTGAAGCTTTCTTT.